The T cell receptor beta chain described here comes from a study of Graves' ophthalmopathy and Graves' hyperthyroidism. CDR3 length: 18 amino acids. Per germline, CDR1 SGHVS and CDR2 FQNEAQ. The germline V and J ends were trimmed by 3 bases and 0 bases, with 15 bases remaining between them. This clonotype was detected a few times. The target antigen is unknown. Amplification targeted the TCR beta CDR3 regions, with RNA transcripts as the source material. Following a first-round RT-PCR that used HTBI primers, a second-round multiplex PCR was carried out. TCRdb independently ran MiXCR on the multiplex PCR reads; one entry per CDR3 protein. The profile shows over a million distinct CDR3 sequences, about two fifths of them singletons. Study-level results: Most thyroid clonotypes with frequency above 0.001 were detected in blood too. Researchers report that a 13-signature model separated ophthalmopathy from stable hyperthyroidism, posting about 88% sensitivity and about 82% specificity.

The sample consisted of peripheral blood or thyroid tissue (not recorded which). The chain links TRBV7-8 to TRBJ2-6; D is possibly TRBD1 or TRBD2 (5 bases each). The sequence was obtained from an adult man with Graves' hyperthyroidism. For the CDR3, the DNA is TGTGCCAGCAGCTTTTTTAGGGCAGGGAGCTCTGGGGCCAACGTCCTGACTTTC. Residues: CASSFFRAGSSGANVLTF.